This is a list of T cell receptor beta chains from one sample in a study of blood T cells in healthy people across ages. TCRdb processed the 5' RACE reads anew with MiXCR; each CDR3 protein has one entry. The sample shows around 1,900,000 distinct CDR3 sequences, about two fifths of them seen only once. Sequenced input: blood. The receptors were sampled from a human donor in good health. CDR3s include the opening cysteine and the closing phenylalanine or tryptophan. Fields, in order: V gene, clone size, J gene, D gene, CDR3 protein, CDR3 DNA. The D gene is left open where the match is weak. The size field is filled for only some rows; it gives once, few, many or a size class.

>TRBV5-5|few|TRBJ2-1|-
CASSLAKLNYNEQFF
TGTGCCAGCAGCTTGGCCAAGCTGAATTACAATGAGCAGTTCTTC
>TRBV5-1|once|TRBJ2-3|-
CASSLENRPLTHDTQYF
TGCGCCAGCAGCTTGGAAAACAGGCCCTTAACGCACGATACGCAGTATTTT
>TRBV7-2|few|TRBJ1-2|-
CASSLGLEYGYTF
TGTGCCAGCAGCTTAGGTTTGGAGTATGGCTACACCTTC
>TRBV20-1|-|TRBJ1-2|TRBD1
CSARQGGGGGYGYTF
TGCAGTGCCAGACAGGGAGGGGGGGGAGGCTATGGCTACACCTTC
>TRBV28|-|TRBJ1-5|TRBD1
CASSLIRDSPPPQHF
TGTGCCAGCAGTTTGATTCGGGACAGTCCGCCGCCCCAGCATTTT
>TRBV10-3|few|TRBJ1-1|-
CAISERMGENTEAFF
TGTGCCATCAGTGAACGTATGGGCGAGAACACTGAAGCTTTCTTT
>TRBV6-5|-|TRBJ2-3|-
CASRTGQGGTDTQYF
TGTGCCAGCAGAACGGGTCAGGGGGGGACAGATACGCAGTATTTT
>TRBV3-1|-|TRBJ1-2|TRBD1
CASSQADRVYGYTF
TGTGCCAGCAGCCAAGCGGACAGGGTATACGGCTACACCTTC
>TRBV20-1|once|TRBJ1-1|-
CSAPGDGAFF
TGCAGTGCCCCCGGAGATGGAGCTTTCTTT
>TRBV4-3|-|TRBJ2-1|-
CASSQATGAQFF
TGCGCCAGCAGCCAAGCAACGGGGGCCCAGTTCTTC
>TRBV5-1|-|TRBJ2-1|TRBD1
CASSPGQGLSSYNEQFF
TGCGCCAGCAGTCCAGGACAGGGGTTGAGCTCCTACAATGAGCAGTTCTTC
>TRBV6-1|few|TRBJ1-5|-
CASSERSHGGSRHF
TGTGCCAGCAGTGAAAGATCCCATGGTGGGTCGAGGCATTTT
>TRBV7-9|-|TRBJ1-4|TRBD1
CASSRTGGDEKLFF
TGTGCCAGCAGCCGGACAGGGGGCGATGAAAAACTGTTTTTT
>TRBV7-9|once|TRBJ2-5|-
CASSSEDLRETQYF
TGTGCCAGCAGCTCCGAGGACCTAAGGGAGACCCAGTACTTC
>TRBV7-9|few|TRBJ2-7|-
CASSLRETYEQYF
TGTGCCAGCAGCTTGAGGGAAACCTACGAGCAGTACTTC
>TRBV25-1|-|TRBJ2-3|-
CASSKAHSSTDTQYF
TGTGCCAGCAGTAAAGCCCATTCTAGCACAGATACGCAGTATTTT
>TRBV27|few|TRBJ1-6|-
CASSYRLRVNSPLHF
TGTGCCAGCAGTTACCGACTGAGAGTTAATTCACCCCTCCACTTT
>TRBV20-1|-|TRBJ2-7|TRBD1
CSAREDRVYEQYF
TGCAGTGCTAGAGAGGACAGGGTCTACGAGCAGTACTTC
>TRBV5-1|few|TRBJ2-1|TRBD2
CASSFAFSGGVDEQFF
TGCGCCAGCAGCTTCGCCTTTAGCGGGGGGGTAGATGAGCAGTTCTTC
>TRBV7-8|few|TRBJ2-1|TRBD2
CASSPGGTPRGNEQFF
TGTGCCAGCAGCCCGGGAGGGACACCGAGGGGAAATGAGCAGTTCTTC
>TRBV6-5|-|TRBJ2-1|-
CASRRLGTKHQFF
TGTGCCAGCAGGAGGTTAGGTACAAAGCACCAGTTCTTC
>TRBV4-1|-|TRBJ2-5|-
CAGSQAFGSPQYF
TGCGCCGGCAGCCAAGCTTTTGGGTCACCCCAGTACTTC
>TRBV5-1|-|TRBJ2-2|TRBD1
CASSLEGQTTGELFF
TGCGCCAGCAGCTTGGAGGGACAGACCACCGGGGAGCTGTTTTTT
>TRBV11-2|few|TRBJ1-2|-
CASSYGEGTIGYTF
TGTGCCAGCAGCTACGGGGAGGGCACAATAGGGTACACCTTC
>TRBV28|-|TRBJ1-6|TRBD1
CASSYINREGANSPLHF
TGTGCCAGCAGTTATATAAACAGGGAGGGGGCAAATTCACCCCTCCACTTT
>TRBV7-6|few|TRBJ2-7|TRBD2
CASSSRGVLSYEQYF
TGTGCCAGCAGCTCGCGGGGGGTCCTCTCCTACGAGCAGTACTTC
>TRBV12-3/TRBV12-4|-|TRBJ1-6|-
CASSRRGNSPPHF
TGTGCCAGCAGTCGACGGGGGAATTCACCCCCCCACTTT
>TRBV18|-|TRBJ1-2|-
CASSPPGLPYGYTF
TGTGCCAGCTCACCACCGGGACTGCCCTATGGCTACACCTTC
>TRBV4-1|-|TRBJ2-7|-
CASSRGLQQYF
TGCGCCAGCAGCCGGGGACTGCAGCAGTACTTC
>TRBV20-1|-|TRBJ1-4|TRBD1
CSAISGTGGKLFF
TGCAGTGCGATCTCCGGGACAGGTGGAAAACTGTTTTTT
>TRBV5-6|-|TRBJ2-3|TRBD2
CASSTGTMGGLESTDTQYF
TGTGCCAGCAGCACGGGGACAATGGGGGGACTAGAGAGCACAGATACGCAGTATTTT
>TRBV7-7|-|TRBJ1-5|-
CASSQGHGQPQHF
TGTGCCAGCAGCCAAGGTCACGGGCAGCCCCAGCATTTT
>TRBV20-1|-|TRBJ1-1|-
CSASLGYMNTEAFF
TGCAGTGCTAGTCTCGGTTACATGAACACTGAAGCTTTCTTT